This is a list of T cell receptor beta chains from one sample in a study of blood T cell repertoires in COVID-19. Profiling relied on immunoSEQ multiplex PCR, and the TCRdb table lists in-frame clones only, not all of them. This sample has about 200,000 clones; around 85% occur once, and the top ten carry under 20%. Sequenced: PBMCs or T cells enriched from blood (not recorded which). These receptors originate from a man aged 35-49 years who had recovered from COVID-19. Each CDR3 is given with its conserved first and last residue. The D gene is left open where the match is weak. Some rows have no size entry. The others give once, few or many, or a class for an expanded clone.

V gene	D gene	J gene	clone size	CDR3 protein	CDR3 DNA
TRBV5-1	TRBD1	TRBJ1-4	NA	CASRDGTGTEKLFF	TGCGCCAGCAGGGACGGGACAGGGACGGAAAAACTGTTTTTT
TRBV28	TRBD1	TRBJ2-7	NA	CASTSGQPYEQYF	TGTGCCAGCACCTCGGGACAGCCCTACGAGCAGTACTTC
TRBV5-4	NA	TRBJ2-3	NA	CASTPLFSGNSDTQYF	TGTGCCAGCACCCCCCTTTTTAGCGGTAACTCAGATACGCAGTATTTT
TRBV28	NA	TRBJ1-2	NA	CASSLPLPYNYGYTF	TGTGCCAGCAGTTTGCCACTGCCGTACAACTATGGCTACACCTTC
TRBV15	NA	TRBJ2-1	NA	CATSRDRRAGLTYNEQFF	TGTGCCACCAGCAGAGATAGGAGGGCAGGGTTAACCTACAATGAGCAGTTCTTC
TRBV6-2/TRBV6-3	TRBD1	TRBJ1-2	NA	CASSSSGTGPYGYTF	TGTGCCAGCAGTAGCTCAGGGACAGGACCTTATGGCTACACCTTC
TRBV7-2	NA	TRBJ1-2	NA	CASSWAYRTGISYGYTF	TGTGCCAGCAGCTGGGCCTACCGGACTGGAATAAGCTATGGCTACACCTTC
TRBV2	TRBD1	TRBJ2-7	NA	CASSQLDRGYYEQYF	TGTGCCAGCAGCCAATTAGACAGGGGGTACTACGAGCAGTACTTC
TRBV19	NA	TRBJ1-3	NA	CASSMVRDISGNTIYF	TGTGCCAGTAGTATGGTCCGGGACATCTCTGGAAACACCATATATTTT
TRBV2	TRBD1	TRBJ1-3	NA	CASSVAGPGTGGNTIYF	TGTGCCAGCAGCGTCGCCGGTCCAGGGACAGGAGGAAACACCATATATTTT
TRBV30	NA	TRBJ1-2	NA	CAWSPGPRGYTF	TGTGCCTGGAGTCCAGGGCCTAGAGGCTACACCTTC
TRBV11-2	NA	TRBJ1-6	NA	CASSRGGGIGSPLHF	TGTGCCAGCAGCCGGGGGGGAGGGATAGGGTCACCCCTCCACTTT
TRBV3-1/TRBV3-2	TRBD2	TRBJ2-7	NA	CASSQDGLAVSYEQYF	TGTGCCAGCAGCCAAGACGGGCTAGCGGTTTCCTACGAGCAGTACTTC
TRBV11-2	TRBD1	TRBJ1-2	NA	CASSLGPAGGYYGYTF	TGTGCCAGCAGCTTAGGCCCCGCAGGGGGCTACTATGGCTACACCTTC
TRBV5-4	TRBD1	TRBJ1-2	NA	CASSSDLDRPGLGGYTF	TGTGCCAGCAGCTCTGACTTGGACAGGCCGGGGTTGGGTGGCTACACCTTC
TRBV6-5	TRBD1	TRBJ1-2	NA	CASSRGQGGGYTF	TGTGCCAGCAGCCGAGGACAGGGAGGTGGCTACACCTTC
TRBV5-6	TRBD1	TRBJ1-1	NA	CASSFTGGATEAFF	TGTGCCAGCAGCTTCACAGGGGGGGCCACTGAAGCTTTCTTT
TRBV4-1	NA	TRBJ2-4	NA	CASSQDSTGAAKNIQYF	TGCGCCAGCAGCCAAGATAGTACAGGAGCCGCCAAAAACATTCAGTACTTC
TRBV11-3	NA	TRBJ1-2	NA	CASSLEGGGYTF	TGTGCCAGCAGCTTAGAGGGAGGCGGCTACACCTTC
TRBV19	NA	TRBJ2-1	NA	CASTGGSGQFF	TGTGCCAGTACCGGAGGGTCGGGGCAGTTCTTC
TRBV19	NA	TRBJ2-5	NA	CASSIVPAGQETQYF	TGTGCCAGTAGTATAGTTCCAGCGGGCCAAGAGACCCAGTACTTC
TRBV2	NA	TRBJ1-6	NA	CASSEVDPRDISPLHF	TGTGCCAGCAGTGAAGTAGATCCGAGGGACATCTCACCCCTCCACTTT
TRBV10-3	NA	TRBJ2-7	NA	CAISEIQSYEQYF	TGTGCCATCAGTGAAATCCAGTCCTACGAGCAGTACTTC
TRBV29-1	TRBD2	TRBJ2-5	NA	CSVRGPGGQETQYF	TGCAGCGTCCGGGGACCGGGGGGACAAGAGACCCAGTACTTC
TRBV9	NA	TRBJ2-2	NA	CASSVSGVTGELFF	TGTGCCAGCAGCGTCTCAGGGGTTACCGGGGAGCTGTTTTTT
TRBV3-1/TRBV3-2	TRBD1	TRBJ2-7	NA	CASSQGGPGQGYEQYF	TGTGCCAGCAGCCAAGGGGGACCGGGACAGGGATACGAGCAGTACTTC
TRBV7-2	NA	TRBJ1-2	NA	CASTPSQGGYGYTF	TGTGCCAGCACCCCCTCCCAGGGAGGCTATGGCTACACCTTC
TRBV19	NA	TRBJ1-6	NA	CASSPLEGSYNSPLHF	TGTGCCAGTAGTCCTTTGGAGGGCTCCTATAATTCACCCCTCCACTTT
TRBV7-2	NA	TRBJ2-7	NA	CASSLVAGKSYEQYF	TGTGCCAGCAGCTTAGTGGCGGGGAAGTCCTACGAGCAGTACTTC
TRBV25-1	TRBD2	TRBJ2-1	NA	CASSEWTGLGNNEQFF	TGTGCCAGCAGTGAATGGACGGGACTAGGGAATAATGAGCAGTTCTTC
TRBV5-8	NA	TRBJ2-2	NA	CASSPYLRTGELFF	TGTGCCAGCAGCCCTTACCTGCGCACCGGGGAGCTGTTTTTT
TRBV3-1/TRBV3-2	NA	TRBJ2-1	NA	CASSQGQLTYNEQFF	TGTGCCAGCAGCCAGGGACAACTTACCTACAATGAGCAGTTCTTC
TRBV4-2	NA	TRBJ2-2	NA	CASSRDRAGELFF	TGTGCCAGCAGCCGAGACCGGGCCGGGGAGCTGTTTTTT
TRBV11-2	NA	TRBJ1-1	NA	CASSFAWGGTEAFF	TGTGCCAGCAGCTTTGCGTGGGGGGGAACTGAAGCTTTCTTT
TRBV14	TRBD2	TRBJ2-1	NA	CASSRGAFREGGEQFF	TGTGCCAGCAGCCGGGGGGCTTTCCGGGAGGGTGGTGAGCAGTTCTTC
TRBV7-9	TRBD2	TRBJ2-1	NA	CASSVLAGSYNEQFF	TGTGCCAGCAGCGTGCTAGCGGGCTCTTACAATGAGCAGTTCTTC
TRBV7-9	TRBD1	TRBJ1-1	NA	CASSSQQGAYEAFF	TGTGCCAGCAGCTCCCAACAGGGGGCTTATGAAGCTTTCTTT
TRBV7-6	TRBD1	TRBJ2-5	NA	CASSLVPLPDRGLQETQYF	TGTGCCAGCAGCTTAGTCCCGTTACCTGACAGGGGTCTACAAGAGACCCAGTACTTC
TRBV6-1	TRBD2	TRBJ2-3	NA	CASSEMTSVDTQYF	TGTGCCAGCAGTGAAATGACTAGCGTAGATACGCAGTATTTT
TRBV5-6	TRBD1	TRBJ2-3	NA	CASSLEGAGDTQYF	TGTGCCAGCAGCTTGGAGGGGGCGGGAGATACGCAGTATTTT
TRBV30	TRBD2	TRBJ2-2	many	CAWSSGRATGELFF	TGTGCCTGGAGTAGCGGGAGGGCCACCGGGGAGCTGTTTTTT
TRBV2	TRBD1	TRBJ1-6	once	CASSDIRTGAVSPLHF	TGTGCCAGCAGTGATATTAGGACAGGGGCCGTCTCACCCCTCCACTTT
TRBV7-9	NA	TRBJ2-7	NA	CASSWEVEQYF	TGTGCCAGCAGCTGGGAGGTAGAGCAGTACTTC
TRBV7-2	NA	TRBJ1-3	NA	CASSLVLNPGTGNTIYF	TGTGCCAGCAGCTTAGTTCTCAATCCGGGGACTGGAAACACCATATATTTT
TRBV30	NA	TRBJ1-6	NA	CAWSVSPGALHF	TGTGCCTGGAGTGTCTCCCCCGGGGCCCTCCACTTT
TRBV7-9	NA	TRBJ1-1	NA	CASSLDEPYFTEAFF	TGTGCCAGCAGCTTAGACGAGCCATATTTTACTGAAGCTTTCTTT
TRBV19	TRBD1	TRBJ1-2	NA	CASARWDRGNGYTF	TGTGCCAGTGCCCGATGGGACAGGGGAAATGGCTACACCTTC
TRBV28	TRBD2	TRBJ2-7	NA	CASSPVVAGAYEQYF	TGTGCCAGCAGCCCGGTGGTAGCGGGGGCCTACGAGCAGTACTTC
TRBV13	TRBD1	TRBJ2-1	NA	CASSPGDRVNEQFF	TGTGCCAGCAGCCCGGGGGACAGGGTGAATGAGCAGTTCTTC
TRBV21-1	NA	TRBJ1-5	NA	CASSIFSGEPEGEYSNQPQHF	TGTGCCAGCAGCATATTCTCGGGGGAACCAGAAGGGGAATATAGCAATCAGCCCCAGCATTTT
TRBV4-1	NA	TRBJ2-3	NA	CASGPLGESTDTQYF	TGCGCCAGCGGTCCCCTCGGGGAGAGCACAGATACGCAGTATTTT
TRBV28	TRBD1	TRBJ1-1	NA	CASSRWTGGRLNTEAFF	TGTGCCAGCAGTAGGTGGACAGGGGGCCGTCTGAACACTGAAGCTTTCTTT
TRBV3-1/TRBV3-2	NA	TRBJ2-5	NA	CASSRQREAQTQYF	TGTGCCAGCAGCCGACAGAGGGAGGCCCAGACCCAGTACTTC
TRBV3-1/TRBV3-2	TRBD2	TRBJ2-7	NA	CASSPTSGAYEQYF	TGTGCCAGCAGCCCTACTAGCGGGGCCTACGAGCAGTACTTC